This T cell receptor beta chain derives from a study of PD-1 blockade in classical Hodgkin lymphoma. As concerns this clone: Antigen specificity is unknown.

Time point specified: newly diagnosed, previously untreated cHL patient sample. Negative selection with magnetic separation was used to purify CD4+ T cells from thawed PBMCs. Serving as comparison were PBMCs from newly diagnosed, untreated classical Hodgkin lymphoma, which were sequenced alongside the relapsed/refractory trial patients. The table came from immunoSEQ multiplex PCR; TCRdb's copy has only in-frame clones and leaves some out. The sample carries around 26,000 clones, about 89% recorded once. Study conclusions and caveats: Before treatment, TCR diversity in newly diagnosed patients was reportedly lower than in healthy donors. What caused the repertoire differences, perhaps disease activity or prior therapy, remains undefined.

The CDR3 extends over 16 amino acids. With 3 bases clipped from V and 1 base from J, the junction kept 6 bases outside the gene matches. Germline CDR1 reads LGHNT; CDR2 reads FRNRAP. Sequencing input: CD4+ T cells from blood. The rearrangement uses TRBV12-5 and TRBJ1-5; 7 bases fit TRBD1. The clonotype comes from a human donor with classical Hodgkin lymphoma. The DNA for the CDR3 is TGTGCTAGTGGTTTACCTCGGACAGGAAGCAATCAGCCCCAGCATTTT. It translates to CASGLPRTGSNQPQHF.